This T cell receptor (beta chain) was retrieved from a study of shared clonotypes between healthy human individuals. V shed 6 bases, J shed 10 bases, and the junction held 21 bases outside the gene matches. The CDR3 runs 18 residues. Per germline, CDR1 SGHAT and CDR2 FQNNGV. Sequenced by immunoSEQ multiplex PCR; TCRdb stores in-frame clones only, minus some. The sample contains 2 million to 2.5 million clones, 92% of which appear only once. The chain employs TRBV11-2 and TRBJ2-1, with 10 nucleotides matching TRBD2. Sequenced sample: naive CD4+ T cells from PBMCs. Regarding subset: CD45RA+ positively selected. This receptor was identified in a man younger than 35 in good health. Some clones in this sample may be carry-over from other donors' samples. CDR3 sequence: CASSPGVQSGLALDEQFF. For the CDR3, the DNA is TGTGCCAGCAGTCCGGGGGTCCAGTCGGGACTAGCGCTTGACGAGCAGTTCTTC. The variable domain in full, completed from reference TRBV11-2 and TRBJ2-1, reads EAGVAQSPRYKIIEKRQSVAFWCNPISGHATLYWYQQILGQGPKLLIQFQNNGVVDDSQLPKDRFSAERLKGVDSTLKIQPAKLEDSAVYLCASSPGVQSGLALDEQFFGPGTRLTVL.